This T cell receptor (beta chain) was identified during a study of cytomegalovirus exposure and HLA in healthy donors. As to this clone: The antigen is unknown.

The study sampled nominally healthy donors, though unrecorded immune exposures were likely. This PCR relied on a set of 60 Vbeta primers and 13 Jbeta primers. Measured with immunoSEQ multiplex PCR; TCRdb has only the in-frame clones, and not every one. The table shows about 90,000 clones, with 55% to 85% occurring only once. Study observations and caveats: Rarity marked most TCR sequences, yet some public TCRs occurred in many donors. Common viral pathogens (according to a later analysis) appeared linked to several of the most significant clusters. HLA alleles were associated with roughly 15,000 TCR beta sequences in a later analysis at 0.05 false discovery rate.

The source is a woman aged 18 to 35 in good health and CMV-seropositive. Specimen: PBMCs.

The DNA of the CDR3 is TGCAGCCCCGAGGGGAGGCCTCTGGGGGGATACGAGCAGTACTTC. Its translation: CSPEGRPLGGYEQYF. V and J are TRBV29-1 and TRBJ2-7, with a possible D match to TRBD2 (6 bases). This CDR3 spans 15 amino acids. Trimming removed 8 bases at V and 4 bases at J, with 24 bases between. CDR1 and CDR2 (germline): SQVTM, ANQGSEA.